The present entry profiles one T cell receptor beta chain with its context. The CDR3 extends over 17 amino acids. Germline V gives CDR1 LGHNA, CDR2 YSLEER. Unmatched junction bases numbered 5, after V lost 0 bases and J lost 5 bases. The data stem from a study of blood T cell repertoires in COVID-19. Study-level information: Samples representing acute and convalescent COVID-19 were sourced from the United States, Italy and Spain. The analysed material was cDNA or gDNA that came from T cells, B-cell-depleted T cells, or PBMCs.

Enrolled through a virtual design, the participants were between roughly 18 and 100 years of age and came from 24 US areas. Authors' processing steps: Quantification of nucleated cells was approximated via reference gene primer amplification. The method was immunoSEQ multiplex PCR; TCRdb's version includes in-frame clones alone and lacks a portion of them. Clonal size and the V and J genes are those of that table, whereas D and trimming came from the DNA. Counted here are around 200,000 clones, approximately 90% occurring once; the ten biggest clones make up 1.2%. The sample taken for sequencing was PBMCs or T cells enriched from blood (not recorded which). The chain couples TRBV4-3 to TRBJ2-1; 12 nucleotides agree with TRBD2. The receptor was derived from a man aged 25 to 45 who had recovered from COVID-19. The DNA of the CDR3 is TGCGCCAGCAGCCAAGATCTAGCGGGAGGGCTGAACAATGAGCAGTTCTTC. Its translation: CASSQDLAGGLNNEQFF.